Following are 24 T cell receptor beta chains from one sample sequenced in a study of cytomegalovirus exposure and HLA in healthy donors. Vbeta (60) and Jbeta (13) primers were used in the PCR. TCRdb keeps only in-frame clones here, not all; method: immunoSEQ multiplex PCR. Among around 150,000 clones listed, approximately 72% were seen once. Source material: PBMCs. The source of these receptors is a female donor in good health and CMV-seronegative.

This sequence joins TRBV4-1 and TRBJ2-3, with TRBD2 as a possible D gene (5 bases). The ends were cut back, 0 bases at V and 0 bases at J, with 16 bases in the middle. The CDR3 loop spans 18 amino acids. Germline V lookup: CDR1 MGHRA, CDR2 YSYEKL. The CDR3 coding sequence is TGCGCCAGCAGCCAAGATCGCACTACTAGTAGAAGCACAGATACGCAGTATTTT. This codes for CASSQDRTTSRSTDTQYF.

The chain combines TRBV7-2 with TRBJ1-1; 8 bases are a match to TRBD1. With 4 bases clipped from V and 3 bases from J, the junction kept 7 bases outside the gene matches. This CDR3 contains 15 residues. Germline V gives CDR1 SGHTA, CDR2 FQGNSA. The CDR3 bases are TGTGCCAGCAGCTCTTACAGGGGGTCGGACACTGAAGCTTTCTTT. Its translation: CASSSYRGSDTEAFF.

The DNA of the CDR3 is TGTGCCAGCAGTGACCGCAGCTTCACATTCACTAGCGGGAGGTACAATGAGCAGTTCTTC. Translating it yields CASSDRSFTFTSGRYNEQFF. The chain couples TRBV6-1 to TRBJ2-1, with 12 bases identical to TRBD2. Per germline, CDR1 MNHNS and CDR2 SASEGT. This CDR3 is 20 amino acids long. V was clipped by 3 bases and J by 4 bases; unmatched bases: 16.

CDR3 nucleotide sequence: TGTGCCATCAGTGAGTCGATACTAGCGGGGCTGGCCCAGTACTTC. Translation: CAISESILAGLAQYF. The chain has TRBV10-3 and TRBJ2-5, with 10 bases identical to TRBD2. V was clipped by 0 bases and J by 9 bases; unmatched bases: 7. There are 15 residues in the CDR3. From germline, CDR1 is ENHRY and CDR2 SYGVKD.

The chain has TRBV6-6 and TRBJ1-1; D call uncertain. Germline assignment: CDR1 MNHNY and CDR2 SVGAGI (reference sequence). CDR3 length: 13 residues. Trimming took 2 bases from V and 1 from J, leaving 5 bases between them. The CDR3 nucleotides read TGTGCCAGCAGTTACGCCAGGAACACTGAAGCTTTCTTT. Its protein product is CASSYARNTEAFF.

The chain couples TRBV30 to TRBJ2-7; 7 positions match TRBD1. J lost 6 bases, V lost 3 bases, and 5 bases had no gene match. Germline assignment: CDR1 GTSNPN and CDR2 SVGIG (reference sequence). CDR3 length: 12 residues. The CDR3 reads CAWSRQGPEQYF. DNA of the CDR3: TGTGCCTGGAGCCGACAGGGTCCCGAGCAGTACTTC. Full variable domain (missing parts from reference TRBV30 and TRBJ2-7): SQTIHQWPATLVQPVGSPLSLECTVEGTSNPNLYWYRQAAGRGLQLLFYSVGIGQISSEVPQNLSASRPQDRQFILSSKKLLLSDSGFYLCAWSRQGPEQYFGPGTRLTVT.

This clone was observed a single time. The CDR3 spells CASSRDRGGLEDTQYF. The CDR3 DNA reads as TGCGCCAGCAGCCGAGACAGGGGGGGACTTGAGGATACGCAGTATTTT. The genes are TRBV5-1 and TRBJ2-3; 9 bases are a match to TRBD1. V lost 4 bases and J lost 6; bases outside the gene matches: 12. Germline assignment: CDR1 SGHRS and CDR2 YFSETQ. This CDR3 contains 16 residues. Full variable domain (remainder filled in from reference TRBV5-1 and TRBJ2-3): KAGVTQTPRYLIKTRGQQVTLSCSPISGHRSVSWYQQTPGQGLQFLFEYFSETQRNKGNFPGRFSGRQFSNSRSEMNVSTLELGDSALYLCASSRDRGGLEDTQYFGPGTRLTVL.

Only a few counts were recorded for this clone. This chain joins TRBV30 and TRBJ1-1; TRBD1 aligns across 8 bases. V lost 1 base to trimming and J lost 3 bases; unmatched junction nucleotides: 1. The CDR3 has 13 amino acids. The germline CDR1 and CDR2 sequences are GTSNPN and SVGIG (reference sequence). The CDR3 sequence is CAWSDRGYTEAFF. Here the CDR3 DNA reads TGTGCCTGGAGTGACAGGGGGTACACTGAAGCTTTCTTT.

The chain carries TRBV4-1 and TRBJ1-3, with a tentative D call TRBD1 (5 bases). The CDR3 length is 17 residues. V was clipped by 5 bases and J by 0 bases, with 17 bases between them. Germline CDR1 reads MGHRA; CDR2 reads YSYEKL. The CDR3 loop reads CASSETARGYSGNTIYF. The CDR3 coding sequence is TGCGCCAGCAGCGAAACTGCCCGGGGGTACTCTGGAAACACCATATATTTT.

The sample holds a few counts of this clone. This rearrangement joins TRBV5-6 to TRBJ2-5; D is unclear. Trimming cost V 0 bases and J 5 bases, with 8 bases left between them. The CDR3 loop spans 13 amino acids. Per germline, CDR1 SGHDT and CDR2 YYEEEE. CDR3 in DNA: TGTGCCAGCAGCTTGGCTGAGGAGGAGACCCAGTACTTC. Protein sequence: CASSLAEEETQYF.

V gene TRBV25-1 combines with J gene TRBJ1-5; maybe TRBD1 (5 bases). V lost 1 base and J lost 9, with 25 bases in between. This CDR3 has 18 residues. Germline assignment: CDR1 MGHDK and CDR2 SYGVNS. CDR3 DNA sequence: TGTGCCAGCAGTGAATCTAACAGGCAAGGCGTAGCAGATAGGCCCCAGCATTTT. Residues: CASSESNRQGVADRPQHF.

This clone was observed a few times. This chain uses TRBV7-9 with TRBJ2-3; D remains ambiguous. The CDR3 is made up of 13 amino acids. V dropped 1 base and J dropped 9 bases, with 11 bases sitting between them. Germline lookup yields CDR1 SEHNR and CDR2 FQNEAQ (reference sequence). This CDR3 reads CASSLVPGRTQYF. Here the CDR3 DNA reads TGTGCCAGCAGCTTAGTTCCCGGTCGCACGCAGTATTTT.

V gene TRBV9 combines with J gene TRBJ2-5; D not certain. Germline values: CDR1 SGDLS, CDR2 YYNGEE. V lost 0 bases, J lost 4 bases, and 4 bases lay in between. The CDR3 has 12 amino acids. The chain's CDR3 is CASSVDGETQYF. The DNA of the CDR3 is TGTGCCAGCAGCGTAGACGGAGAGACCCAGTACTTC.

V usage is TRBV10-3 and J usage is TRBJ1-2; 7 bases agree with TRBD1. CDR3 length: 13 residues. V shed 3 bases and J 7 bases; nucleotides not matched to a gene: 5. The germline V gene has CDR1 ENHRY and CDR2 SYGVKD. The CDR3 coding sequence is TGTGCCATCAGTGACCCAGGGGGTAGTGGCTACACCTTC. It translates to CAISDPGGSGYTF.

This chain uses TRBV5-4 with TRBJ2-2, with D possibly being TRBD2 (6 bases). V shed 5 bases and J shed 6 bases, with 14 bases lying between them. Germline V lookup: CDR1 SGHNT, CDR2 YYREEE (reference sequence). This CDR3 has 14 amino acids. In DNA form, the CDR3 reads TGTGCCAGCAGTCCGCGCGGGGCGCCCGGGGAGCTGTTTTTT. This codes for CASSPRGAPGELFF.

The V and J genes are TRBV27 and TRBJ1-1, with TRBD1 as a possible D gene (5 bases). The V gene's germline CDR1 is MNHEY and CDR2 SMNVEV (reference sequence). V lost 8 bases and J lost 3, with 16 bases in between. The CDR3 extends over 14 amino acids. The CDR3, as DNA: TGTGCCAGCCAGGGACTCATGTATGACACTGAAGCTTTCTTT. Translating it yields CASQGLMYDTEAFF.

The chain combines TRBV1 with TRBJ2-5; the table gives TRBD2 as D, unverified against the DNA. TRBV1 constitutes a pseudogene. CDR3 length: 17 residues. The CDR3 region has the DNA TGCACCAGCAGCCAGGGACTAGCGGGGTCCGGAGGAGGGACCCAGTACTTC. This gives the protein CTSSQGLAGSGGGTQYF.

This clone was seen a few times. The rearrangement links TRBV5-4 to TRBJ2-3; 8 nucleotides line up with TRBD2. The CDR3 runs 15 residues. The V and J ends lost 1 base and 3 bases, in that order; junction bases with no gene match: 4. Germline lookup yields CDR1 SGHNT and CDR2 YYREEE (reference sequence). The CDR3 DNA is TGTGCCAGCAGCTTGAGCGGGAGCGGGACAGATACGCAGTATTTT. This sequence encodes CASSLSGSGTDTQYF.

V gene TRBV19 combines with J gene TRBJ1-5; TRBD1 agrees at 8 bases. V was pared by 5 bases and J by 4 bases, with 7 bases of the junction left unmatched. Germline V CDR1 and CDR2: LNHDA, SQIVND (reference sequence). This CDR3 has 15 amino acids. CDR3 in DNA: TGTGCCAGTAGTTCCGGGACAGGCTTAAATCAGCCCCAGCATTTT. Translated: CASSSGTGLNQPQHF.

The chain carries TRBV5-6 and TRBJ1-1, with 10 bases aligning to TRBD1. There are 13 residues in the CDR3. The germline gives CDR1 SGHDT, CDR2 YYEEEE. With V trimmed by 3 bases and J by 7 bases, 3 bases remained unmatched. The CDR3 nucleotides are TGTGCCAGCAGCTGGGACAGGGGAGGTGAAGCTTTCTTT. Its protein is CASSWDRGGEAFF.

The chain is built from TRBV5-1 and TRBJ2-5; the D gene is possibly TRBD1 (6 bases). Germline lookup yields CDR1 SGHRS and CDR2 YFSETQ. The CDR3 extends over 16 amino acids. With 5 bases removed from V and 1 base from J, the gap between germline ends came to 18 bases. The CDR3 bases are TGCGCCAGCAGTGGGGGCGGGTTTTATGCCCAAGAGACCCAGTACTTC. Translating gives CASSGGGFYAQETQYF.

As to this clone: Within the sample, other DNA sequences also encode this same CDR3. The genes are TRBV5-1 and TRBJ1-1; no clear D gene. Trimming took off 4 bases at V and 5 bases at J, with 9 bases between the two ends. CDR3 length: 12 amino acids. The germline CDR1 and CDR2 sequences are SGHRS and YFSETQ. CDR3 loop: CASSGGLTEAFF. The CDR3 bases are TGCGCCAGCAGCGGAGGATTGACTGAAGCTTTCTTT.

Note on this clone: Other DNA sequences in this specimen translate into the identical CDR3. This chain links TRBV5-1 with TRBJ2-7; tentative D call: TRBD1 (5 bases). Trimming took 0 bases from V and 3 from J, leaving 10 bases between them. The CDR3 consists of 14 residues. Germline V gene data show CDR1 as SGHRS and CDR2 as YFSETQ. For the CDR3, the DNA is TGCGCCAGCAGCTTGGGGCAGCAGGGCTACGAGCAGTACTTC. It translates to CASSLGQQGYEQYF.

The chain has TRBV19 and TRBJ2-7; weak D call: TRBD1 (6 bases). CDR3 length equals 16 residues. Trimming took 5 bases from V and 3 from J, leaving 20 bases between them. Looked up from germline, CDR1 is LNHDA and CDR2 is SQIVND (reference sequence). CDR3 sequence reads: CASSPLTGTLIYEQYF. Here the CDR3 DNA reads TGTGCCAGTAGTCCCTTGACCGGGACACTTATCTACGAGCAGTACTTC. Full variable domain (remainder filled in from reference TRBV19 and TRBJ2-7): DGGITQSPKYLFRKEGQNVTLSCEQNLNHDAMYWYRQDPGQGLRLIYYSQIVNDFQKGDIAEGYSVSREKKESFPLTVTSAQKNPTAFYLCASSPLTGTLIYEQYFGPGTRLTVT.